This T cell receptor beta chain was documented in a study of T-cell reconstitution after alpha-beta-depleted transplantation in children. V was clipped by 4 bases and J by 6 bases, with 8 bases between them. Germline V gene lookup returns CDR1 SNHLY and CDR2 FYNNEI. The CDR3 spans 12 residues. Whole-study findings and limits: Newly generated T cells supplied most T-cell counts and diversity one year post-transplant. Where alpha-beta T cells came from about two months after transplant was reportedly several hundred expanded graft clones.

This sample's TCRbeta library carried unique molecular identifier barcodes. TCRdb re-derived calls from the PCR reads in MiXCR, one entry per CDR3 protein. The data show around 270,000 distinct CDR3 sequences, with 6% to 10% seen just once and around 10% held by the top ten. There are many counts of this clonotype. Its antigen is not identified. The receptor's source is a female patient between 2 and 15 years old who had a stem cell transplant for Fanconi anemia, so the T cells may come from the graft donor. The material was peripheral blood, obtained 360 days after TCRalphabeta/CD19-depleted stem cell transplant. This chain joins TRBV2 and TRBJ2-3; D remains ambiguous. Here the CDR3 DNA reads TGTGCCAGCAGTGGCTCGAGGGATACGCAGTATTTT. Protein sequence: CASSGSRDTQYF. Based on the CDR3 plus reference TRBV2 and TRBJ2-3, the full variable domain is EPEVTQTPSHQVTQMGQEVILRCVPISNHLYFYWYRQILGQKVEFLVSFYNNEISEKSEIFDDQFSVERPDGSNFTLKIRSTKLEDSAMYFCASSGSRDTQYFGPGTRLTVL.